The next 8 T cell receptor beta chains were all read from a single sample in a study of shared clonotypes between healthy human individuals (TCRdb year 2020). The library was generated by the immunoSEQ multiplex PCR assay. TCRdb stores this immuneACCESS table with in-frame sequences only. Part of the clones is absent; in the studies checked, under half of the shortfall reflects unresolved V genes, and no reason is known for the rest. This sample gives about 1,800,000 clones in total; 85% to 95% of them show up just once. The ten largest make up approximately 1% of the sample. CD8 naive samples were CD45RO-negative cells positively selected for CCR7, giving a CD45RA+CCR7+ population that excluded TemRA cells. Input material: naive CD8+ T cells sorted from blood. The cell subset or site label here, explained by the study, means: CD45RA+CCR7+. The source of these receptors is a man aged 18 to 29 in good health.

Comments on this clone: Other DNA sequences in the sample encode the same CDR3. V gene TRBV30 combines with J gene TRBJ2-7; D is possibly TRBD1 (5 bases). Germline loops: CDR1 GTSNPN, CDR2 SVGIG (reference sequence). The V and J ends lost 0 bases and 3 bases respectively, with 12 bases between them. The CDR3 consists of 14 residues. The CDR3 is CAWSVGQGYYEQYF. The CDR3 bases are TGTGCCTGGAGTGTAGGGCAGGGATACTACGAGCAGTACTTC.

The J gene is TRBJ2-7, the V gene TRBV12-5, with a weak D call TRBD2 (5 bases). The germline V and J ends were trimmed by 3 bases and 7 bases, with 10 bases remaining between them. Germline assignment: CDR1 LGHNT and CDR2 FRNRAP. CDR3 length: 12 residues. The CDR3, as DNA: TGTGCTAGTGGTTTAGGTGGGAGAGAGCAGTACTTC. Its translation: CASGLGGREQYF. Combining the CDR3 with reference TRBV12-5 and TRBJ2-7 gives the whole variable domain DARVTQTPRHKVTEMGQEVTMRCQPILGHNTVFWYRQTMMQGLELLAYFRNRAPLDDSGMPKDRFSAEMPDATLATLKIQPSEPRDSAVYFCASGLGGREQYFGPGTRLTVT.

This clone was recorded once. J is TRBJ1-1 and V is TRBV19, with 7 bases identical to TRBD1. The CDR3 consists of 15 residues. V trimming: 5 bases; J trimming: 0 bases; junction bases outside the gene matches: 6. The germline V gene has CDR1 LNHDA and CDR2 SQIVND (reference sequence). The CDR3 nucleotides are TGTGCCAGTAGTCAGGGGGATACCATGAACACTGAAGCTTTCTTT. It encodes CASSQGDTMNTEAFF.

This clone came up once. This chain joins TRBV9 and TRBJ1-3; no clear D gene. The V gene lost 7 bases and the J gene lost 0 bases, with 11 bases spanning the gap. The CDR3 contains 14 residues. CDR1 SGDLS and CDR2 YYNGEE come from the germline V gene. CDR3 sequence (DNA): TGTGCCAGCGGGCCCGGTGCCTCTGGAAACACCATATATTTT. Amino acid sequence: CASGPGASGNTIYF.

The chain links TRBV6-5 to TRBJ1-2; possibly TRBD1 for D (6 bases). V was cut by 7 bases and J by 4 bases, with 16 bases left in between. CDR1 and CDR2 from the germline V gene are MNHEY and SVGAGI. This CDR3 is 14 amino acids long. CDR3 DNA sequence: TGTGCCAGCACCGCAGGGGATGCGAGCTATGGCTACACCTTC. Amino acids: CASTAGDASYGYTF.

The chain uses TRBV5-1 and TRBJ2-3; D unclear. Germline V lookup: CDR1 SGHRS, CDR2 YFSETQ. The V gene lost 4 bases and the J gene lost 2 bases, with 11 bases spanning the gap. The CDR3 runs to 14 residues. The CDR3 reads CASSPVGSTDTQYF. Here the CDR3 DNA reads TGCGCCAGCAGCCCGGTGGGATCCACAGATACGCAGTATTTT.

J is TRBJ2-7 and V is TRBV13; unclear D gene. CDR1 is PRHDT and CDR2 is FYEKMQ in the germline V gene (reference sequence). Between the trimmed V and J ends, which lost 4 bases and 6 bases, there was a span of 16 bases. This CDR3 contains 14 residues. The CDR3 DNA reads as TGTGCCAGCAGCTCAACATACACCTCCGCCGAGCAGTACTTC. This codes for CASSSTYTSAEQYF.

The rearrangement joins TRBV5-6 to TRBJ2-3; 12 nucleotides match TRBD2. Germline V gene lookup returns CDR1 SGHDT and CDR2 YYEEEE. CDR3 length equals 16 residues. The J segment lost 4 bases and the V segment lost 3 bases, leaving 6 bases of the junction unmatched. CDR3 DNA: TGTGCCAGCAGCTACAGGACTAGCGGGATATCAGATACGCAGTATTTT. This codes for CASSYRTSGISDTQYF.